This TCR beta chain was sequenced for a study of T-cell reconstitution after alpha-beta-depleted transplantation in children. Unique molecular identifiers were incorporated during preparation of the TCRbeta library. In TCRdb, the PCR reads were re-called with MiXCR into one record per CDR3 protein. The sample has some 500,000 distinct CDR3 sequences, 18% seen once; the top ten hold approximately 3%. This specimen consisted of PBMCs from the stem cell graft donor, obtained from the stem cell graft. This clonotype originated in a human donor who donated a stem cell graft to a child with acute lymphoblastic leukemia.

CDR3 sequence: CASSPPNRGLSSYNEQFF. DNA of the CDR3: TGTGCCAGCTCACCACCGAACAGGGGGTTAAGCTCCTACAATGAGCAGTTCTTC. The chain employs TRBV18 and TRBJ2-1; 8 nucleotides line up with TRBD1. This CDR3 has 18 amino acids. CDR1 KGHSH and CDR2 LQKENI come from the germline V gene. Trimming took 0 bases from V and 0 from J; bases not matched to a gene: 7. The whole variable domain, filled in from reference TRBV18 and TRBJ2-1, reads NAGVMQNPRHLVRRRGQEARLRCSPMKGHSHVYWYRQLPEEGLKFMVYLQKENIIDESGMPKERFSAEFPKEGPSILRIQQVVRGDSAAYFCASSPPNRGLSSYNEQFFGPGTRLTVL.